This is a list of T cell receptor beta chains from one sample in a study of CD8+ T cells in alopecia areata. Some clones are missing from TCRdb's copy, which holds only in-frame ones; the method was immunoSEQ multiplex PCR. This repertoire shows some 180,000 clones, roughly 60% found once; its top ten account for about 1.7%. The sequencing here drew on CD4+ T cells sorted from blood, taken at week 0. Receptors originate from a human donor with alopecia areata. The CDR3 runs from the conserved cysteine through the conserved F or W. A D gene is named only where the DNA matches it firmly. Not every row has a clone size; where given, it reads once, few, many or a size class.

J | V | size | D | CDR3 | DNA
TRBJ1-2 | TRBV5-1 | . | . | CASSLEGVDGYTF | TGCGCCAGCAGCTTGGAGGGTGTAGATGGCTACACCTTC
TRBJ1-1 | TRBV29-1 | . | TRBD1 | CSVGDRDTEAFF | TGCAGCGTTGGGGACAGGGACACTGAAGCTTTCTTT
TRBJ2-2 | TRBV14 | . | . | CASSQVEQPTGELFF | TGTGCCAGCAGCCAAGTAGAGCAACCCACCGGGGAGCTGTTTTTT
TRBJ1-1 | TRBV15 | few | . | CATSRDRKDSFF | TGTGCCACCAGCAGAGATCGCAAGGACAGTTTCTTT
TRBJ1-2 | TRBV29-1 | . | . | CSVVGGYGYTF | TGCAGCGTTGTTGGAGGCTATGGCTACACCTTC
TRBJ2-1 | TRBV10-1 | . | TRBD2 | CASSELAGVEQFF | TGCGCCAGCAGTGAGTTAGCGGGGGTCGAGCAGTTCTTC
TRBJ2-7 | TRBV11-2 | . | . | CASSLGTREEQYF | TGTGCCAGCAGCTTAGGTACCAGGGAGGAGCAGTACTTC
TRBJ2-3 | TRBV7-2 | . | TRBD2 | CASRQTSGVSTDTQYF | TGTGCCAGCAGGCAGACTAGCGGGGTTAGCACAGATACGCAGTATTTT
TRBJ1-2 | TRBV10-3 | . | . | CAISERGGYGYTF | TGTGCCATCAGTGAGCGAGGGGGCTATGGCTACACCTTC
TRBJ2-3 | TRBV16 | . | . | CASSQSDISTDTQYF | TGTGCCAGCAGCCAATCGGACATAAGCACAGATACGCAGTATTTT
TRBJ2-3 | TRBV2 | . | . | CASSSGRATQYF | TGTGCCAGCAGTTCAGGACGAGCTACGCAGTATTTT
TRBJ1-2 | TRBV4-3 | . | . | CASSQERVNYGYTF | TGCGCCAGCAGCCAAGAACGGGTGAACTATGGCTACACCTTC
TRBJ2-1 | TRBV4-3 | . | TRBD2 | CASSQDGSLAGYNEQFF | TGCGCCAGCAGCCAAGATGGGTCCCTAGCGGGGTACAATGAGCAGTTCTTC
TRBJ2-2 | TRBV11-2 | . | TRBD1 | CASSSGTGRGEELFF | TGTGCCAGCAGCTCCGGGACAGGTCGTGGAGAGGAGCTGTTTTTT
TRBJ1-4 | TRBV9 | . | . | CASSRTQGGEKLFF | TGTGCCAGCAGCCGGACACAGGGCGGAGAAAAACTGTTTTTT
TRBJ2-3 | TRBV11-1 | once | . | CASSLFGGTTDTQYF | TGTGCCAGCAGCTTATTCGGGGGAACCACAGATACGCAGTATTTT
TRBJ2-1 | TRBV29-1 | . | TRBD1 | CSEQGLSNEQFF | TGCAGCGAACAGGGGCTGAGCAATGAGCAGTTCTTC
TRBJ1-4 | TRBV9 | . | TRBD1 | CASSVGTGGKLFF | TGTGCCAGCAGCGTAGGAACAGGGGGAAAACTGTTTTTT
TRBJ2-4 | TRBV19 | . | . | CASSIGRENIQYF | TGTGCCAGTAGTATAGGCAGGGAAAACATTCAGTACTTC
TRBJ1-2 | TRBV29-1 | . | TRBD1 | CSVEGQGNNYGYTF | TGCAGCGTTGAAGGACAGGGCAATAACTATGGCTACACCTTC
TRBJ1-2 | TRBV30 | . | TRBD1 | CAWRVPGQVGYGYTF | TGTGCCTGGAGAGTTCCCGGACAGGTCGGCTATGGCTACACCTTC
TRBJ2-2 | TRBV5-1 | . | TRBD2 | CASYLGASGFTGELFF | TGCGCCAGCTACCTCGGGGCTAGCGGATTCACCGGGGAGCTGTTTTTT
TRBJ2-7 | TRBV20-1 | few | . | CSARAGAEQYF | TGCAGTGCTAGAGCAGGGGCCGAGCAGTACTTC
TRBJ2-2 | TRBV30 | . | . | CAWSHRMAGELFF | TGTGCCTGGAGTCATAGAATGGCCGGGGAGCTGTTTTTT
TRBJ2-5 | TRBV29-1 | few | . | CSVGGSGETQYF | TGCAGCGTTGGCGGATCTGGGGAGACCCAGTACTTC
TRBJ2-1 | TRBV25-1 | . | . | CASSDSGPSYNEQFF | TGTGCCAGCAGCGATAGCGGTCCCTCCTACAATGAGCAGTTCTTC
TRBJ2-6 | TRBV7-2 | . | TRBD1 | CASSYGQGSFSGANVLTF | TGTGCCAGCAGCTACGGACAGGGGTCTTTCTCTGGGGCCAACGTCCTGACTTTC
TRBJ2-3 | TRBV11-2 | once | . | CASSLVGRVLSTDTQYF | TGTGCCAGCAGCTTAGTAGGACGGGTGCTTTCCACAGATACGCAGTATTTT
TRBJ1-2 | TRBV13 | many | . | CASSLSREKSVYGYTF | TGTGCCAGCAGCTTATCCAGGGAAAAGAGCGTCTATGGCTACACCTTC
TRBJ2-3 | TRBV29-1 | once | TRBD2 | CSVVRGATSTDTQYF | TGCAGCGTTGTGCGGGGGGCAACCAGCACAGATACGCAGTATTTT
TRBJ2-5 | TRBV5-1 | . | TRBD2 | CASSRGGRETQYF | TGCGCCAGCAGCCGCGGGGGTCGAGAGACCCAGTACTTC
TRBJ2-3 | TRBV6-5 | . | . | CASSYLGGGDTQYF | TGTGCCAGCAGTTACTTGGGGGGAGGAGATACGCAGTATTTT
TRBJ1-5 | TRBV6-1 | many | . | CASSDDGIYQPQHF | TGTGCCAGCAGTGATGACGGGATCTATCAGCCCCAGCATTTT
TRBJ2-1 | TRBV4-3 | . | TRBD1 | CASSPGPAGGNEQFF | TGCGCCAGCAGCCCCGGCCCGGCAGGGGGCAATGAGCAGTTCTTC
TRBJ2-2 | TRBV9 | few | . | CASSVDAGRSAGELFF | TGTGCCAGCAGCGTAGACGCGGGGAGGTCCGCCGGGGAGCTGTTTTTT
TRBJ1-5 | TRBV9 | . | TRBD1 | CASSVGQGASQPQHF | TGTGCCAGCAGCGTAGGGCAGGGGGCGAGTCAGCCCCAGCATTTT
TRBJ2-7 | TRBV30 | once | . | CAWSERYEQYF | TGTGCCTGGAGTGAGAGGTACGAGCAGTACTTC
TRBJ1-2 | TRBV30 | . | . | CAWSGRFSNGYTF | TGTGCCTGGAGTGGCAGGTTCTCAAATGGCTACACCTTC
TRBJ2-7 | TRBV11-2 | . | . | CASSFLDYEQYF | TGTGCCAGCAGCTTTCTGGACTACGAGCAGTACTTC
TRBJ2-4 | TRBV5-1 | . | . | CASSSGVNQNIQYF | TGCGCCAGCAGCTCCGGGGTGAATCAAAACATTCAGTACTTC
TRBJ2-3 | TRBV6-5 | . | . | CASTGSDTQYF | TGTGCCAGCACCGGGTCAGATACGCAGTATTTT
TRBJ1-4 | TRBV30 | . | . | CAWAYQGKPEKLFF | TGTGCCTGGGCATACCAGGGAAAGCCTGAAAAACTGTTTTTT
TRBJ1-2 | TRBV9 | . | TRBD1 | CASSPPLGDRDGYGYTF | TGTGCCAGCAGCCCGCCCCTTGGAGACAGGGATGGATATGGCTACACCTTC
TRBJ1-1 | TRBV29-1 | . | . | CSVWTPRYTEAFF | TGCAGCGTATGGACACCTCGGTACACTGAAGCTTTCTTT
TRBJ2-3 | TRBV29-1 | few | . | CSHSSAVSTDTQYF | TGCAGCCACTCGTCAGCGGTTAGCACAGATACGCAGTATTTT
TRBJ2-6 | TRBV5-6 | . | . | CASTRLGANSGANVLTF | TGTGCCAGCACCAGACTTGGGGCCAACTCTGGGGCCAACGTCCTGACTTTC
TRBJ2-1 | TRBV30 | few | . | CAWSVGIEDEQFF | TGTGCCTGGAGTGTTGGGATAGAGGATGAGCAGTTCTTC